Sequencing of this TCR beta chain was carried out in a study of blood T cells in healthy people across ages. Study details: Per two T cells, template switching captured roughly one barcoded beta molecule. Study-wide findings and caveats: Lack of knowledge of donor CMV status possibly confounded expanded clonotype changes. Samples with more naive T cells showed higher observed beta diversity. It was not possible, with unsorted PBMCs, to conclusively compare naive and antigen-experienced cells.

This CDR3 is built from 14 residues. Germline V gives CDR1 DFQATT, CDR2 SNEGSKA (reference sequence). Trimming took 5 bases from V and 1 from J; bases not matched to a gene: 5. In regard to this clonotype: Its antigen is not known.

Next came a second PCR, run for about 6 to 12 cycles, which used a sample-barcoded 5' primer along with a J-beta primer mix. A single record per CDR3 protein comes from TCRdb applying MiXCR to the 5' RACE reads. This sample has 1.5 million to 2 million distinct CDR3 sequences; approximately 28% occur once, and the top ten carry 7.7%. The chain combines TRBV20-1 with TRBJ1-2, with 9 bases that match TRBD1. This sequence originates from a woman aged 25 to 45 in good health. Sequencing was performed on blood. For the CDR3, the DNA is TGCAGTGCTGCGGACAGGGGAATTAACTATGGCTACACCTTC. It yields the protein CSAADRGINYGYTF.